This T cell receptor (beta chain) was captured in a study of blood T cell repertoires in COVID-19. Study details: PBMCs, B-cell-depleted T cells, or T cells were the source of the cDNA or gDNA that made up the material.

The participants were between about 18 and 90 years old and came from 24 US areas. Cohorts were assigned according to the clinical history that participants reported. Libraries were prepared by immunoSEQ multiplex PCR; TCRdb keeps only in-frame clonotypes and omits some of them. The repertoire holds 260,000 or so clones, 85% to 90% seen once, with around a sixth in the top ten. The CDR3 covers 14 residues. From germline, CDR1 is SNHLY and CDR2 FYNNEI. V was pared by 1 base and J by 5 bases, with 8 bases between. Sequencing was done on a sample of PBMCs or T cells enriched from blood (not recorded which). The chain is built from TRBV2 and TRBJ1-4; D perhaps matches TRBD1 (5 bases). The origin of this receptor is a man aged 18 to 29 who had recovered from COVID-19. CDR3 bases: TGTGCCAGCAGTGAAGGCAGGGTAAATGAAAAACTGTTTTTT. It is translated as CASSEGRVNEKLFF.